This T cell receptor (beta chain) is drawn from a study of molecular identifiers for immune sequencing clone quantification. Study-wide results and caveats: Detecting spiked Jurkat TCR RNA from one cell among about a million naive cells was reportedly possible. More than 97% of effector molecules, versus under 1% of naive-cell molecules, belonged to clones above 20 RNA copies.

There are many counts of this clonotype. Its matching antigen is unknown. Germline CDR1 and CDR2: MNHEY and SVGEGT. CDR3 length: 13 residues. V lost 6 bases and J lost 7, with 15 bases in between. One entry per CDR3 protein, called by TCRdb with MiXCR from the PCR reads. The sample comprises approximately 630,000 distinct CDR3 sequences, roughly 27% of which are singletons, and about 0.8% rests with the top ten. Source material: naive CD8+ T cells from blood, with Jurkat cell RNA spiked in. Described subset: FACS-sorted CD8+CD4-CCR7+CD45RA+ naive T cells. This receptor was obtained from a human donor in good health. Some libraries in this study had Jurkat cell RNA spiked in. The chain joins TRBV6-2 or TRBV6-3 to TRBJ2-5, with D unresolved. The CDR3 DNA follows: TGTGCCAGCAGCGCAGCATCAAGAGGGACCCAGTACTTC. Its protein product is CASSAASRGTQYF.